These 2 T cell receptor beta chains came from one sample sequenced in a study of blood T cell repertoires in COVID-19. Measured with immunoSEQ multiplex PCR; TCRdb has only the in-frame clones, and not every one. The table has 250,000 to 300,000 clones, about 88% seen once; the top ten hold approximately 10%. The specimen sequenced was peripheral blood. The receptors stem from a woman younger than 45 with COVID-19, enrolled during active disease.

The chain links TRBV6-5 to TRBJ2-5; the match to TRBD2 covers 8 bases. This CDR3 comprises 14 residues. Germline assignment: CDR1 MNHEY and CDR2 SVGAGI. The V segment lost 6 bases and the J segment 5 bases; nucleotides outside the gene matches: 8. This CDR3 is CASSPGAGVETQYF. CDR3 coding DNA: TGTGCCAGCAGCCCAGGAGCGGGAGTGGAGACCCAGTACTTC.

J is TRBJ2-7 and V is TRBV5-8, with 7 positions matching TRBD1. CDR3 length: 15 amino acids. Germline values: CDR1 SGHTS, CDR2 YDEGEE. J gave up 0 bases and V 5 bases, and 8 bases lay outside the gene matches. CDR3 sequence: CASRFRTGSSYEQYF. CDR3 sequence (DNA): TGTGCCAGCAGATTCCGGACAGGTAGCTCCTACGAGCAGTACTTC.